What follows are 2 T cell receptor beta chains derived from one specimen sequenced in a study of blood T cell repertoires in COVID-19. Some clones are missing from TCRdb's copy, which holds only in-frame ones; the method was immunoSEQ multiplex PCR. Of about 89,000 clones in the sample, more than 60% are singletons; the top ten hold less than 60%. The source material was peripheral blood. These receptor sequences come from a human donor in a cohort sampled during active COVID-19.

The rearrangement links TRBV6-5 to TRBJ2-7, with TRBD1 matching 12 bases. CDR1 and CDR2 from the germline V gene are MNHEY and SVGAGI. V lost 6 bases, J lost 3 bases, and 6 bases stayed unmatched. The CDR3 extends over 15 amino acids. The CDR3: CASRPGTGGIYEQYF. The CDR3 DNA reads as TGTGCCAGCAGACCCGGGACAGGGGGCATCTACGAGCAGTACTTC.

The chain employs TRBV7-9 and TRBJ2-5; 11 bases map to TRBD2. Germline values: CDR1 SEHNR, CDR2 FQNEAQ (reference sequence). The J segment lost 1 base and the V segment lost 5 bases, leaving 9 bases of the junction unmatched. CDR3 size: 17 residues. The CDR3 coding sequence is TGTGCCAGCAGCACTTGGCTGGGACTAGCGGCCCAAGAGACCCAGTACTTC. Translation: CASSTWLGLAAQETQYF.